Listed below are T cell receptor beta chains from one sample, sequenced in a study of CD8 T cells in Susac syndrome. TCRdb analysed the immunoSEQ multiplex PCR reads with MiXCR anew, one entry per CDR3 protein. The sample records 130,000 to 150,000 distinct CDR3 sequences, approximately 94% being singletons. Input material: CD4+ T cells from PBMCs. Receptor source: a human donor in good health. The CDR3 runs from the conserved cysteine through the conserved F or W. A D gene is named only where the DNA matches it firmly. Not every row has a clone size; where given, it reads once, few, many or a size class.

>-|TRBJ1-5|TRBV5-1|16|-
CASSRDGQNSNQPQHF
TGCGCCAGCAGCCGTGACGGACAGAATAGCAATCAGCCCCAGCATTTT
>TRBD1|TRBJ1-5|TRBV4-1|17|-
CASSQEGQGAFNQPQHF
TGCGCCAGCAGCCAAGAAGGGCAGGGGGCATTCAATCAGCCCCAGCATTTT
>-|TRBJ2-5|TRBV25-1|13|-
CASSPGGRETQYF
TGTGCCAGCAGTCCCGGTGGTAGGGAGACCCAGTACTTC
>TRBD1|TRBJ2-2|TRBV19|16|-
CASSIGTGWNTGELFF
TGTGCCAGTAGTATCGGGACAGGGTGGAACACCGGGGAGCTGTTTTTT
>TRBD1|TRBJ2-3|TRBV24-1|15|-
CATIPGQGLADTQYF
TGTGCCACCATCCCCGGACAGGGGTTGGCAGATACGCAGTATTTT
>TRBD2|TRBJ2-1|TRBV19|15|-
CASSIVAGGVNEQFF
TGTGCCAGTAGTATAGTTGCGGGAGGTGTGAATGAGCAGTTCTTC
>TRBD2|TRBJ2-2|TRBV2|18|-
CASSPGLAGGPGTGELFF
TGTGCCAGCAGTCCGGGACTAGCGGGAGGGCCGGGCACCGGGGAGCTGTTTTTT
>-|TRBJ1-5|TRBV4-1|15|-
CASSPSTGYNQPQHF
TGCGCCAGCAGCCCATCCACAGGATACAATCAGCCCCAGCATTTT
>TRBD2|TRBJ2-1|TRBV7-9|14|few
CASWGTSGNNEQFF
TGTGCCAGCTGGGGGACTAGCGGGAACAATGAGCAGTTCTTC
>-|TRBJ1-2|TRBV7-2|12|-
CASSLAGGGYTF
TGTGCCAGCAGCTTAGCGGGAGGCGGCTACACCTTC
>TRBD1|TRBJ2-5|TRBV15|13|-
CATYGTGQETQYF
TGTGCCACCTACGGGACAGGGCAAGAGACCCAGTACTTC
>-|TRBJ1-2|TRBV5-6|15|-
CASSLVGRSDYGYTF
TGTGCCAGCAGCTTGGTAGGACGGTCGGACTATGGCTACACCTTC
>-|TRBJ1-2|TRBV29-1|11|-
CSGQGYDGYTF
TGCAGCGGCCAGGGTTACGATGGCTACACCTTC
>-|TRBJ2-4|TRBV3-1|17|once
CASSQAPTGTAQNIQYF
TGTGCCAGCAGCCAAGCCCCCACAGGGACGGCCCAAAACATTCAGTACTTC
>-|TRBJ1-1|TRBV4-1|15|-
CASSQELAAKAEAFF
TGCGCCAGCAGCCAAGAGTTGGCAGCTAAGGCTGAAGCTTTCTTT
>TRBD1|TRBJ1-1|TRBV25-1|15|-
CASRRTGVRGTEAFF
TGTGCCAGCCGCAGGACAGGGGTAAGGGGCACTGAAGCTTTCTTT
>-|TRBJ1-1|TRBV4-1|14|-
CASSRQAMNTEAFF
TGCGCCAGCAGCAGACAGGCGATGAACACTGAAGCTTTCTTT
>TRBD1|TRBJ1-5|TRBV4-2|19|once
CASSQVPGQGDNSNQPQHF
TGTGCCAGCAGCCAAGTTCCAGGACAGGGCGATAATAGCAATCAGCCCCAGCATTTT
>TRBD1|TRBJ1-1|TRBV12-3/TRBV12-4|15|-
CASRRDRGRWTEAFF
TGTGCCAGCAGGAGGGACAGGGGGCGATGGACTGAAGCTTTCTTT
>-|TRBJ2-2|TRBV20-1|15|-
CSAYRQGMGTGELFF
TGCAGTGCCTATAGGCAGGGGATGGGCACCGGGGAGCTGTTTTTT
>-|TRBJ2-6|TRBV19|14|-
CASSHPGRANVLTF
TGTGCCAGTAGTCACCCGGGGAGGGCCAACGTCCTGACTTTC
>TRBD2|TRBJ2-3|TRBV20-1|13|-
CSALTSGRGTQYF
TGCAGTGCCCTCACTAGCGGGAGGGGGACGCAGTATTTT
>-|TRBJ2-1|TRBV30|12|-
CAWTLAQRVAFF
TGTGCCTGGACTCTAGCACAAAGAGTGGCGTTCTTC
>-|TRBJ2-2|TRBV7-6|17|-
CASSHSLMGGSTGELFF
TGTGCCAGCAGCCACTCCCTTATGGGGGGAAGCACCGGGGAGCTGTTTTTT
>-|TRBJ1-1|TRBV7-9|16|-
CASSLKGGFRNTEAFF
TGTGCCAGCAGCCTTAAGGGGGGATTTCGTAACACTGAAGCTTTCTTT